This T cell receptor beta chain appears in the sequencing data of a study of T cell responses to AZD1222 COVID-19 vaccine (dated by TCRdb to the early 2020s). As for the study more broadly: AZD1222 recipients with second doses at about 4 weeks or about 12 weeks were pooled, because spike-specific TCR depth and breadth did not differ between schedules. A total of roughly 240 trial participants underwent TCR sequencing, of whom some 210 received two doses of AZD1222 and about 26 received two doses of the MenACWY control vaccine. Trial participants were enrolled by age into 18-55, 56-69 and 70-plus year subgroups, with about 150, 28 and 57 TCR-sequenced participants respectively. What the work shows at the level of the full study, not this receptor alone: The 56-69-year group was small, and its depth increase did not reach significance, likely because of low power. Participants were mostly white British and included more females than males, and it was suggested by the authors that clonal diversity may have been underestimated. The whole spike protein was spanned by vaccine-associated CD4 TCRs, and dominant responses were seen in regions 160-218 and 743-854. Only five or six AZD1222 recipients were SARS-CoV-2 seropositive at baseline, limiting conclusions about previously exposed vaccinees. After two AZD1222 doses, spike-specific TCR breadth and depth were significantly higher than at day 0 and than in MenACWY recipients. Because no day 14 peak-response samples were available, repertoires were characterized only after the peak T cell response. Nearly half of unique spike-specific TCRs reportedly recognized epitopes outside regions mutated in the B.1.351 and B.1.1.7 variants.

Trimming takes 2 bases from V and 12 bases from J, and the germline ends sit 11 bases apart. The CDR3 numbers 13 residues from cysteine through phenylalanine. The read is trimmed to its CDR3 DNA, 39 bases read in frame from base 1. Reading the label with the study, this specimen's time point is: baseline before first vaccination. Vaccinee samples came from UK trials COV001 and COV002, including a single-blind randomized controlled phase 2/3 trial of AZD1222 (ChAdOx1 nCoV-19) in healthy adults. For TCRbeta chain sequencing, PBMC samples from trial participants were taken at day 0 and at day 28 after the second dose. Concerning this clone itself: Its antigen has not been determined. Base qualities are not provided; no much larger clone lies one nucleotide away.

The CDR3 regions of human TCRbeta chains were analyzed by immunosequencing. The original methods were these. TCRs in the repertoires were matched against a reference library of SARS-CoV-2-specific TCRs that had been generated with the MIRA antigen-specificity platform. Breadth was defined as the fraction of unique TCRs that were SARS-CoV-2-associated, and depth was defined as the fraction of total T cells that were SARS-CoV-2-associated. Using the MIRA data, every spike-specific TCR was mapped to the spike region that the TCR reacted to and assigned to either a CD4 or a CD8 class. Log10-transformed breadth and depth values were compared by one-way ANOVA with Sidak's multiple comparisons tests. The clones in this table, taken by TCRdb from immuneACCESS, are in-frame only. Not every clone is retained; where verified, under half of the shortfall comes from an unresolved V gene, and the cause of the rest is unknown. The V and J calls and clone size come from that table; D and trimming were worked out from the DNA. A total of about 120,000 clones appear in this sample, approximately 90% of them only once. The ten top clones hold roughly 3.6% of the sample.

The chain uses TRBV12-3 or TRBV12-4 and TRBJ1-6; the D gene remains uncertain. The material was peripheral blood, obtained on day 0 of AZD1222 vaccination. The TCR originated in an adult in good health. The CDR3: CASSLRLRVPLHF. The DNA is TGTGCCAGCAGTTTAAGACTCCGGGTACCCCTCCACTTT.